These T cell receptor beta chains were read from a single sample in a study of OX40 agonist ivuxolimab in advanced cancers. Only in-frame clones appear in the TCRdb table, and some are missing; sequencing was by immunoSEQ multiplex PCR. The table records 98,000 or so clones, 88% of them present only once. The specimen comprised CD4+ or CD8+ T cells sorted from blood, sampled in a trial of the OX40 agonist ivuxolimab. The receptors shown here come from an adult with an advanced solid tumor such as melanoma, head and neck, liver or kidney cancer. Both conserved end residues are part of each CDR3. Each record gives: J gene, V gene, CDR3 protein.

j_gene: TRBJ2-5; v_gene: TRBV5-1; CDR3aa: CASSRGPAVQETQYF
j_gene: TRBJ1-1; v_gene: TRBV19; CDR3aa: CASSMDGGWTEAFF
j_gene: TRBJ2-3; v_gene: TRBV19; CDR3aa: CASKGQGTDTQYF
j_gene: TRBJ2-3; v_gene: TRBV5-1; CDR3aa: CASSLEGSNTQYF
j_gene: TRBJ2-3; v_gene: TRBV7-2; CDR3aa: CASSSILATDTQYF
j_gene: TRBJ1-5; v_gene: TRBV19; CDR3aa: CASSTRALVQHF
j_gene: TRBJ1-1; v_gene: TRBV6-1; CDR3aa: CASSERAGRMNTEAFF
j_gene: TRBJ1-1; v_gene: TRBV6-6; CDR3aa: CASSDREGTEAFF
j_gene: TRBJ2-1; v_gene: TRBV29-1; CDR3aa: CSVEGGLAENNEQFF
j_gene: TRBJ1-5; v_gene: TRBV30; CDR3aa: CAWTTGQGFNQPQHF
j_gene: TRBJ2-2; v_gene: TRBV4-1; CDR3aa: CASSHRTSGSTGELFF
j_gene: TRBJ2-5; v_gene: TRBV11-1; CDR3aa: CASSLSGLAGSETQYF
j_gene: TRBJ1-5; v_gene: TRBV9; CDR3aa: CASSVQGNQPQHF
j_gene: TRBJ2-4; v_gene: TRBV4-1; CDR3aa: CASSQDRVKKAKNIQYF
j_gene: TRBJ2-1; v_gene: TRBV5-1; CDR3aa: CASREPGTAYNEQFF
j_gene: TRBJ2-7; v_gene: TRBV7-2; CDR3aa: CASSSQTYEQYF
j_gene: TRBJ2-6; v_gene: TRBV4-3; CDR3aa: CASSQESGANVLTF
j_gene: TRBJ2-3; v_gene: TRBV7-6; CDR3aa: CASSRDTDTQYF
j_gene: TRBJ1-3; v_gene: TRBV25-1; CDR3aa: CASQGQGTDTIYF
j_gene: TRBJ2-3; v_gene: TRBV9; CDR3aa: CASSSSGRREKDTQYF
j_gene: TRBJ2-5; v_gene: TRBV7-2; CDR3aa: CASSLGAGGSYQETQYF
j_gene: TRBJ2-3; v_gene: TRBV6-1; CDR3aa: CASTLRRGDTQYF
j_gene: TRBJ1-4; v_gene: TRBV28; CDR3aa: CASGGQPNEKLFF
j_gene: TRBJ1-4; v_gene: TRBV4-1; CDR3aa: CASSPWPGQSNEKLFF
j_gene: TRBJ1-5; v_gene: TRBV7-9; CDR3aa: CASSLMTGDQPQHF
j_gene: TRBJ2-1; v_gene: TRBV5-8; CDR3aa: CASSTTGGSYNEQFF
j_gene: TRBJ2-2; v_gene: TRBV28; CDR3aa: CASSTAAQGSKDGELFF
j_gene: TRBJ1-3; v_gene: TRBV30; CDR3aa: CAWSRGRNTIYF
j_gene: TRBJ1-1; v_gene: TRBV10-3; CDR3aa: CAISEVNTEAFF
j_gene: TRBJ1-5; v_gene: TRBV30; CDR3aa: CAWSVPFRYGNQPQHF
j_gene: TRBJ2-2; v_gene: TRBV2; CDR3aa: CASSNGLPTGELFF
j_gene: TRBJ1-5; v_gene: TRBV10-1; CDR3aa: CASSRDPNQPQHF
j_gene: TRBJ2-5; v_gene: TRBV10-3; CDR3aa: CAISESSGEETQYF
j_gene: TRBJ2-5; v_gene: TRBV28; CDR3aa: CASSLGLAGTRETQYF
j_gene: TRBJ2-1; v_gene: TRBV5-6; CDR3aa: CASSRKKGAIYNEQFF
j_gene: TRBJ2-2; v_gene: TRBV7-2; CDR3aa: CASSLTPRLAGAGELFF
j_gene: TRBJ2-5; v_gene: TRBV5-1; CDR3aa: CASSPGQGPPQYF
j_gene: TRBJ1-2; v_gene: TRBV7-6; CDR3aa: CASSSGQGYGYTF
j_gene: TRBJ2-5; v_gene: TRBV27; CDR3aa: CASSSPLTGPKGGETQYF
j_gene: TRBJ2-4; v_gene: TRBV30; CDR3aa: CAWSVPGSDIQYF
j_gene: TRBJ2-2; v_gene: TRBV6-5; CDR3aa: CASSYSTVSIQLFF
j_gene: TRBJ2-2; v_gene: TRBV29-1; CDR3aa: CSGKGEGDTGELFF
j_gene: TRBJ2-4; v_gene: TRBV30; CDR3aa: CAWSVQGRGIQYF
j_gene: TRBJ1-2; v_gene: TRBV11-2; CDR3aa: CASSPGDYGYTF
j_gene: TRBJ2-1; v_gene: TRBV5-1; CDR3aa: CASSFWTLVSYNEQFF
j_gene: TRBJ2-2; v_gene: TRBV7-2; CDR3aa: CASSFRPAGELFF
j_gene: TRBJ1-1; v_gene: TRBV19; CDR3aa: CASSGGGFPPTEAFF